These 3 T cell receptor beta chains were all obtained from the same sample, sequenced in a study of CD8+CD57+ T cells in acquired aplastic anemia. TCR beta VDJ and CDR3 profiling used genomic DNA as template. TCRdb re-analysed the reads in MiXCR, keeping a single row per CDR3 protein. This sample has some 150,000 distinct CDR3 sequences, with 71% found just once. Patients chosen for sequencing had shown CD8+CD57+ cell expansion by flow cytometry. Sample: sorted CD4+, CD8+, or CD8+CD57+ T cells (not recorded which) from PBMCs. The receptors were sampled from a human donor with aplastic anemia.

This chain connects TRBV5-1 to TRBJ2-1; weak D call: TRBD2 (5 bases). The length of the CDR3 is 12 residues. Per the germline V gene, CDR1 is SGHRS and CDR2 is YFSETQ. The ends were cut back, 2 bases at V and 9 bases at J, with 9 bases in the middle. CDR3 protein: CASSFDEGEQFF. DNA of the CDR3: TGCGCCAGCAGCTTCGATGAGGGTGAGCAGTTCTTC.

The chain uses TRBV20-1 and TRBJ2-3; 9 bases are shared with TRBD2. V lost 5 bases, J lost 0 bases, and 3 bases stayed unmatched. Germline V lookup: CDR1 DFQATT, CDR2 SNEGSKA (reference sequence). This CDR3 spans 14 amino acids. This CDR3 is CSASSGASTDTQYF. The CDR3 nucleotides read TGCAGTGCTTCTAGCGGGGCCAGCACAGATACGCAGTATTTT.

The chain has TRBV28 and TRBJ1-2; 8 bases line up with TRBD1. CDR3 length: 14 residues. The germline V gene has CDR1 MDHEN and CDR2 SYDVKM. V gave up 1 base and J gave up 3 bases; unmatched junction bases: 1. The CDR3 protein is CASSLLTGDYGYTF. The CDR3 region has the DNA TGTGCCAGCAGTTTATTGACAGGGGACTATGGCTACACCTTC.